The 11 T cell receptor beta chains below come from one sample, sequenced in a study of immune evolution from preneoplasia to lung adenocarcinoma. Assay used: immunoSEQ multiplex PCR; TCRdb lists only in-frame clones, some missing. Counted here are several thousand clones, under 80% occurring once; the ten biggest clones make up roughly 8%. Sequenced: FFPE adjacent normal lung tissue. The source is a person aged 60-80 years with lung adenocarcinoma.

The chain couples TRBV28 to TRBJ2-5; 7 bases fit TRBD1. This CDR3 is built from 15 residues. CDR1 is MDHEN and CDR2 is SYDVKM in the germline V gene. V dropped 2 bases and J dropped 3; count of bases not matched to a gene: 6. Written as DNA, the CDR3 is TGTGCCAGCAGTTTACCGGGACAGCCCGAAGAGACCCAGTACTTC. Protein: CASSLPGQPEETQYF.

This clone has just one count. The junction does not match germline at one end; this may be a read error. V usage is TRBV7-2 and J usage is TRBJ2-6, with D perhaps matching TRBD1 or TRBD2 (5 bases each). The CDR3 consists of 16 residues. The V gene's germline CDR1 is SGHTA and CDR2 FQGNSA. The CDR3 nucleotides are TGTGCCAGCAGCCCGAGAGGGGTCTCTGAGGCCAACGTCCTGACTTTC. Protein: CASSPRGVSEANVLTF.

V gene TRBV18 combines with J gene TRBJ1-5; TRBD1 agrees at 7 bases. The junction had 9 bases not matched to a gene; V was cut back by 4 bases and J by 3 bases. Germline CDR1 KGHSH, CDR2 LQKENI. This CDR3 region has 16 residues. The CDR3 loop is CASSLNRGPTNQPQHF. In nucleotides, the CDR3 is TGTGCCAGCTCACTTAACAGGGGACCGACCAATCAGCCCCAGCATTTT.

The rearrangement links TRBV9 to TRBJ1-3; D gene uncertain. V was shortened by 0 bases and J by 0 bases, with 10 bases between the two germline ends. CDR1 is SGDLS, CDR2 YYNGEE, per germline. The CDR3 covers 16 residues. The CDR3 loop is CASSVVAAISGNTIYF. The CDR3 DNA is TGTGCCAGCAGCGTAGTAGCAGCCATCTCTGGAAACACCATATATTTT.

This chain connects TRBV18 to TRBJ2-3; D unclear. The V gene's germline CDR1 is KGHSH and CDR2 LQKENI. The CDR3 extends over 12 amino acids. V lost 2 bases and J 4 bases, leaving 4 bases between the germline ends. Here the CDR3 reads CASSPGADTQYF. The CDR3 DNA sequence: TGTGCCAGCTCACCAGGCGCAGATACGCAGTATTTT.

This rearrangement joins TRBV4-1 to TRBJ2-1, with TRBD2 identical over 9 bases. CDR3 length equals 18 residues. The junction had 15 bases not matched to a gene; V was cut back by 3 bases and J by 6 bases. Germline loops: CDR1 MGHRA, CDR2 YSYEKL. DNA of the CDR3: TGCGCCAGCAGCCACCCCAACGGGGTAGCGGGAGCCAGCAATGAGCAGTTCTTC. The encoded protein is CASSHPNGVAGASNEQFF.

This clone was found a few times. V and J are TRBV7-3 and TRBJ2-5; 9 nucleotides match TRBD2. V gave up 2 bases and J gave up 4 bases; unmatched junction bases: 5. This CDR3 has 15 amino acids. The germline gives CDR1 SGHTA, CDR2 FQGTGA. CDR3 in amino acids: CASSLGGRAGETQYF. The CDR3 nucleotides read TGTGCCAGCAGCTTAGGCGGGAGGGCCGGAGAGACCCAGTACTTC.

The chain is built from TRBV29-1 and TRBJ1-1; D gene ambiguous. The CDR3 contains 12 residues. In germline, CDR1 is SQVTM, CDR2 ANQGSEA. V shed 2 bases and J shed 4 bases, with 8 bases lying between them. The CDR3 DNA reads as TGCAGCGTTGAAAAACCCCCCACTGAAGCTTTCTTT. This codes for CSVEKPPTEAFF.

The chain carries TRBV30 and TRBJ2-2, with TRBD1 matching over 10 bases. J was trimmed by 2 bases and V by 5 bases; bases with no gene match: 5. Germline CDR1 is GTSNPN and CDR2 is SVGIG (reference sequence). This CDR3 has 15 amino acids. The CDR3 spells CAWDGTGENTGELFF. Written as DNA, the CDR3 is TGTGCCTGGGATGGGACAGGGGAAAACACCGGGGAGCTGTTTTTT.

The chain has TRBV7-8 and TRBJ1-5, with D uncertain. Trimming pared 4 bases from V and 0 bases from J, leaving 7 bases between. Germline CDR1 and CDR2: SGHVS and FQNEAQ. The CDR3 sequence is 14 residues long. The DNA for the CDR3 is TGTGCCAGCAGCTGGGATGATAGCAATCAGCCCCAGCATTTT. Translation gives CASSWDDSNQPQHF.

The CDR3 sequence: CASSTRQGSSYEQYF. CDR3 nucleotides: TGCGCCAGCAGCACCCGACAGGGGAGCTCCTACGAGCAGTACTTC. The genes are TRBV5-1 and TRBJ2-7; 8 bases agree with TRBD1. V gave up 4 bases and J gave up 0 bases; unmatched junction bases: 6. CDR3 length: 15 residues. CDR1 and CDR2 (germline): SGHRS, YFSETQ.